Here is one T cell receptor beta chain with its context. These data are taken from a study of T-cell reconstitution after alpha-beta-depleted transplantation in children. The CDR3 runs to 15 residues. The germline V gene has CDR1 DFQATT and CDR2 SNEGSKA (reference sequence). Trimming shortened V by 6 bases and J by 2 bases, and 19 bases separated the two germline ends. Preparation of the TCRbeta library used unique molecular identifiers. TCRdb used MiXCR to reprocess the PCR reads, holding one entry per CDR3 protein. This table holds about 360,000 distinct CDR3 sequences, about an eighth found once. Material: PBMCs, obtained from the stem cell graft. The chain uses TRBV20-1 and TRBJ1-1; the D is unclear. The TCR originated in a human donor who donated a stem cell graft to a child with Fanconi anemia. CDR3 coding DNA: TGCAGTGCAACCTCTCCACGCGGAGTAAACACTGAAGCTTTCTTT. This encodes CSATSPRGVNTEAFF.